The entry below gives a single T cell receptor beta chain sequence along with its context. Its antigen is as yet unknown. Time point defined: newly diagnosed GD, antithyroid drugs for less than 3 months. After RNA was extracted from PBMCs, the TCR library was made from it. Diagnoses of Graves' disease were made by American Thyroid Association guidelines. Germline trimming cut 4 bases from V and 13 bases from J; bases unmatched to any gene: 12. The CDR3 loop spans 14 amino acids. Germline assignment: CDR1 SEHNR and CDR2 FQNEAQ (reference sequence). The data are from a study of regulatory T cells in long-lasting Graves disease. Arm-PCR of CDR3 regions and iRepertoire HTBI primers were used to build TCR beta libraries. A single record per CDR3 protein comes from TCRdb applying MiXCR to the multiplex PCR reads. The sample shows more than 350,000 distinct CDR3 sequences, just under 15% of them seen only once.

General study results and limits: There was favoring of TRBV28, TRBJ1-2 and TRBJ2-5 in persistent disease.

These sequences were also reported in another study, on T cells in Graves' hyperthyroidism and ophthalmopathy. Per that paper: Most expanded thyroid clonotypes above 0.001 recurred in blood.

This rearrangement joins TRBV7-9 to TRBJ1-5, with 8 positions matching TRBD1. The sequence came from a woman in her twenties or thirties with Graves disease. The sequences come from peripheral blood mononuclear cells (PBMCs), collected at new diagnosis, from a patient treated with antithyroid drugs. The DNA for the CDR3 is TGTGCCAGCAGCTCCGAAGCGAACCGGGACAGGCAGCATTTT. Its protein is CASSSEANRDRQHF. The full variable domain, its missing parts supplied by reference TRBV7-9 and TRBJ1-5, is DTGVSQNPRHKITKRGQNVTFRCDPISEHNRLYWYRQTLGQGPEFLTYFQNEAQLEKSRLLSDRFSAERPKGSFSTLEIQRTEQGDSAMYLCASSSEANRDRQHFGDGTRLSIL.